The next 23 T cell receptor beta chains were all read from a single sample in a study of blood T cells in healthy people across ages. Primers used in a second PCR of roughly 6 to 11 cycles were a sample-barcoded 5' primer and a J-beta primer mix. TCRdb independently ran MiXCR on the 5' RACE reads; one entry per CDR3 protein. The sample includes around 520,000 distinct CDR3 sequences, around a quarter seen only once; the top ten take over 3.5%. The sample also formed part of further work on T cells of mothers and their children.

Sequenced sample: blood. These TCRs come from a boy aged 2 to 10 in good health.

V usage is TRBV10-3 and J usage is TRBJ1-5; D is unclear. The germline V gene has CDR1 ENHRY and CDR2 SYGVKD. V lost 5 bases to trimming and J lost 5 bases, with 16 bases between them. CDR3 length: 15 residues. The DNA of the CDR3 is TGTGCCATCAGTCAGGCAACCGGGGAACATCAGCCCCAGCATTTT. Amino acid sequence: CAISQATGEHQPQHF.

The chain employs TRBV7-8 and TRBJ2-7; the D is unclear. CDR3 length: 14 amino acids. Trimming shortened V by 1 base and J by 5 bases, and 12 bases separated the two germline ends. The germline V gene has CDR1 SGHVS and CDR2 FQNEAQ. The CDR3 sequence: CASSLGGRNHEQYF. CDR3 bases: TGTGCCAGCAGCTTAGGAGGCAGGAACCACGAGCAGTACTTC. The complete variable domain, with remaining parts taken from reference TRBV7-8 and TRBJ2-7, reads GAGVSQSPRYKVAKRGQDVALRCDPISGHVSLFWYQQALGQGPEFLTYFQNEAQLDKSGLPSDRFFAERPEGSVSTLKIQRTQQEDSAVYLCASSLGGRNHEQYFGPGTRLTVT.

V and J are TRBV9 and TRBJ2-1; D could derive from TRBD1 or TRBD2 (5 bases each). The CDR3 sequence is 14 residues long. Germline V gives CDR1 SGDLS, CDR2 YYNGEE. V was shortened by 3 bases and J by 8 bases, with 15 bases between the two germline ends. CDR3 nucleotides: TGTGCCAGCAGCGAGGGACCCGGAGGATATGAGCAGTTCTTC. Translating gives CASSEGPGGYEQFF.

This clonotype was detected a few times. This chain uses TRBV6-5 with TRBJ1-2, with D tentatively TRBD1 (6 bases). The V end was cut by 6 bases, the J end by 4 bases, with 18 bases between. CDR3 length: 15 amino acids. Germline V lookup: CDR1 MNHEY, CDR2 SVGAGI. The CDR3 region has the DNA TGTGCCAGCAGCAGAAGAAACAGGGACCGCTATGGCTACACCTTC. It encodes CASSRRNRDRYGYTF.

The chain couples TRBV12-3 or TRBV12-4 to TRBJ2-5; 8 bases are a match to TRBD2. The end of the DNA aligns better with TRBJ2-1, so the J call may be wrong. The CDR3 extends over 16 amino acids. This CDR3 reads CASSLGGGRTTNEQFF. The CDR3 bases are TGTGCCAGCAGTTTAGGCGGCGGGAGGACGACCAATGAGCAGTTCTTC.

The V gene is TRBV10-3, the J gene TRBJ2-5; D is perhaps TRBD1 (5 bases). V lost 3 bases and J 7 bases, leaving 15 bases between the germline ends. The CDR3 is made up of 14 amino acids. Germline lookup yields CDR1 ENHRY and CDR2 SYGVKD. The CDR3 protein is CAISDGEVQGTQYF. The CDR3 DNA sequence: TGTGCCATCAGTGACGGCGAAGTTCAGGGGACCCAGTACTTC.

This rearrangement joins TRBV15 to TRBJ2-3; 11 bases align to TRBD2. CDR3 length: 18 residues. Losses at the gene ends were 3 bases for V and 4 bases for J; bases not matched to a gene: 12. CDR1 and CDR2 from the germline V gene are LNHNV and YYDKDF (reference sequence). The CDR3 DNA follows: TGTGCCACCAGCAGGCGGGGACTAGCGGCAGTTCTTGCAGATACGCAGTATTTT. Its protein is CATSRRGLAAVLADTQYF.

The genes are TRBV4-3 and TRBJ1-6; the match to TRBD1 covers 8 bases. Germline V gene data show CDR1 as LGHNA and CDR2 as YSLEER. The CDR3 contains 18 residues. The V and J ends lost 4 bases and 3 bases, in that order; junction bases with no gene match: 11. In DNA form, the CDR3 reads TGCGCCAGCAGCCCAACGACAGGGGAAGATTACTATAATTCACCCCTCCACTTT. Translation: CASSPTTGEDYYNSPLHF.

Concerning this clonotype itself: One junction end disagrees with the germline gene, perhaps due to a read error. This chain uses TRBV7-2 with TRBJ1-6, with D unclear. This CDR3 is 11 amino acids long. Germline V gene sequence: CDR1 SGHTA, CDR2 FQGNSA. The CDR3 sequence is CASSLGPVLEF. The CDR3, as DNA: TGTGCCAGCAGCTTAGGGCCGGTGTTGGAGTTT.

This clonotype came up a few times. This rearrangement joins TRBV12-3 or TRBV12-4 to TRBJ2-6; no firm D call. V lost 1 base and J 0 bases, leaving 4 bases between the germline ends. This CDR3 is built from 15 residues. The CDR3 loop reads CASSLERSGANVLTF. The CDR3 DNA reads as TGTGCCAGCAGTTTAGAACGCTCTGGGGCCAACGTCCTGACTTTC.

V usage is TRBV6-5 and J usage is TRBJ2-1; D is unclear. Between the trimmed V and J ends, which lost 6 bases and 6 bases, there was a span of 12 bases. Germline values: CDR1 MNHEY, CDR2 SVGAGI. The CDR3 consists of 13 residues. CDR3 amino acids: CASSRAPPNEQFF. The CDR3 bases are TGTGCCAGCAGCCGGGCCCCGCCCAATGAGCAGTTCTTC.

This clonotype was detected only a few times. The rearrangement joins TRBV4-1 to TRBJ2-1, with TRBD1 identical over 8 bases. The CDR3 contains 14 residues. J gave up 7 bases and V 5 bases, and 7 bases lay outside the gene matches. CDR1 is MGHRA and CDR2 is YSYEKL in the germline V gene. This chain's CDR3 is CASSSWTGWNEQFF. The CDR3 bases are TGCGCCAGCAGCTCCTGGACAGGGTGGAATGAGCAGTTCTTC.

This clonotype was counted only a few times. CDR3 bases: TGTGCCACCAGCAGAGTCAGGGACGTCTACAATGAGCAGTTCTTC. Translation gives CATSRVRDVYNEQFF. J is TRBJ2-1 and V is TRBV15; perhaps D is TRBD1 or TRBD2 (5 bases each). Trimming removed 1 base from V and 3 bases from J, with 10 bases in between. The germline V gene encodes CDR1 LNHNV and CDR2 YYDKDF (reference sequence). The CDR3 contains 15 residues.

This clonotype was detected a few times. The chain links TRBV5-5 to TRBJ1-2; D gene unclear. The CDR3 has 16 amino acids. V lost 2 bases, J lost 1 base, and 15 bases lay in between. CDR1 and CDR2 from the germline V gene are SGHKS and YYEKEE (reference sequence). The CDR3 nucleotides are TGTGCCAGCAGCTTAGGCCAGTCTCTTTATAACTATGGCTACACCTTC. Translating it yields CASSLGQSLYNYGYTF.

In its sample, this clonotype was seen a few times. The genes are TRBV29-1 and TRBJ2-6, with D perhaps TRBD1 (5 bases). In germline, CDR1 is SQVTM, CDR2 ANQGSEA. Trimming removed 4 bases at V and 0 bases at J, with 16 bases between. There are 17 residues in the CDR3. The CDR3, as DNA: TGCAGCGTTGTGACAGAACTAAGAAGCTCTGGGGCCAACGTCCTGACTTTC. Translating gives CSVVTELRSSGANVLTF.

The chain uses TRBV5-1 and TRBJ2-1, with D possibly being TRBD2 (6 bases). CDR1 is SGHRS, CDR2 YFSETQ, per germline. With 3 bases removed from V and 9 bases from J, the gap between germline ends came to 19 bases. The CDR3 totals 15 residues. CDR3 nucleotides: TGCGCCAGCAGCTCCTTAACTAGCCACCACAGTGAGCAGTTCTTC. This codes for CASSSLTSHHSEQFF.

The chain is built from TRBV29-1 and TRBJ2-6; 9 bases agree with TRBD1. The CDR3 is 17 amino acids. Germline trimming cut 6 bases from V and 0 bases from J; bases unmatched to any gene: 9. CDR1 SQVTM and CDR2 ANQGSEA come from the germline V gene. This CDR3 reads CSVAVGTGPSGANVLTF. The CDR3 DNA reads TGCAGCGTGGCAGTCGGGACAGGGCCCTCTGGGGCCAACGTCCTGACTTTC.

The chain has TRBV24-1 and TRBJ2-1; 7 bases fit TRBD2. Per the germline V gene, CDR1 is KGHDR and CDR2 is SFDVKD. The ends lost 8 bases at V and 9 bases at J; junction bases unmatched: 6. The CDR3 has 12 residues. The CDR3: CATISPGGEQFF. CDR3 sequence (DNA): TGTGCCACCATCAGCCCGGGGGGTGAGCAGTTCTTC.

The J gene is TRBJ2-2, the V gene TRBV27; D unclear. The germline CDR1 and CDR2 sequences are MNHEY and SMNVEV (reference sequence). This CDR3 contains 17 residues. Deletions cut 6 bases from V and 6 bases from J, with 23 bases between. The CDR3 spells CASREVPHALGPGELFF. The CDR3 region has the DNA TGTGCCAGCAGGGAAGTCCCTCACGCCCTAGGTCCCGGGGAGCTGTTTTTT.

The chain links TRBV9 to TRBJ2-5; TRBD2 might be the D (6 bases). CDR1 SGDLS and CDR2 YYNGEE come from the germline V gene. Trimming pared 0 bases from V and 2 bases from J, leaving 8 bases between. The CDR3 has 14 amino acids. The CDR3 here is CASSVGLVQETQYF. The CDR3, as DNA: TGTGCCAGCAGCGTAGGACTAGTACAAGAGACCCAGTACTTC.

CDR3 nucleotide sequence: TGCAGTGCTCTGACTAGCAGGGTTTTCGCGACCCAGTACTTC. This codes for CSALTSRVFATQYF. The chain recombines TRBV20-1 with TRBJ2-5; 7 bases are shared with TRBD2. J was trimmed by 7 bases and V by 5 bases; bases with no gene match: 13. CDR3 length: 14 amino acids. The germline CDR1 and CDR2 sequences are DFQATT and SNEGSKA (reference sequence).

This clonotype was observed a handful of times. The CDR3 reads CASSAGTGGQETQYF. DNA for the CDR3: TGTGCCAGCTCTGCCGGGACAGGGGGCCAAGAGACCCAGTACTTC. This sequence joins TRBV18 and TRBJ2-5; 11 bases line up with TRBD1. In germline, CDR1 is KGHSH, CDR2 LQKENI. This CDR3 is 15 amino acids long. V lost 6 bases and J lost 1; bases outside the gene matches: 4.

In this sample, this clonotype turned up a few times. The chain has TRBV20-1 and TRBJ2-7; weak D call: TRBD2 (5 bases). V was pared by 5 bases and J by 5 bases, with 13 bases between. This CDR3 is 12 amino acids long. Germline V gives CDR1 DFQATT, CDR2 SNEGSKA (reference sequence). CDR3 nucleotide sequence: TGCAGTGCTGGGCGGGTGTTGGACGAGCAGTACTTC. Translation: CSAGRVLDEQYF.